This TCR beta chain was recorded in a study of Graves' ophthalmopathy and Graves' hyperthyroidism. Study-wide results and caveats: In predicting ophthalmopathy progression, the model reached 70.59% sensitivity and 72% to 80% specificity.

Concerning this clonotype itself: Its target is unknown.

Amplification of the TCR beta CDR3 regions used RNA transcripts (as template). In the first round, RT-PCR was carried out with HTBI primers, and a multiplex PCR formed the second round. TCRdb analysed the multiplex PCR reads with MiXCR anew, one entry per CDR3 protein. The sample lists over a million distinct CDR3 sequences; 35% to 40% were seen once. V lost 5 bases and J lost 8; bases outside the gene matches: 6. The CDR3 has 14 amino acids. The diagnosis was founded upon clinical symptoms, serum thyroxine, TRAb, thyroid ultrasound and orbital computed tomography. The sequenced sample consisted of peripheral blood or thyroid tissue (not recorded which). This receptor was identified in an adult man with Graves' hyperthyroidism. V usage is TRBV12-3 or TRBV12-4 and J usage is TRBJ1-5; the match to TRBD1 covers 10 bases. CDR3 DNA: TGTGCCAGCAGTGAAGGACAGGGGGTAGAGCCCCAGCATTTT. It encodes CASSEGQGVEPQHF.